The next 6 T cell receptor beta chains were all read from a single sample in a study of T cell repertoires in cytomegalovirus infection. From the reads, TCRdb called clonotypes with MiXCR, one entry per CDR3 protein. Among roughly 600,000 distinct CDR3 sequences listed, around 24% were seen once. The sequencing input was CD8+ T cells from PBMCs. Receptors were obtained from a human donor in good health (CMV status not recorded). Some clones in this sample may be carry-over from other donors' samples.

This clonotype was picked up many times. The chain couples TRBV7-9 to TRBJ2-1; 7 bases fit TRBD1. This CDR3 contains 11 residues. Germline lookup yields CDR1 SEHNR and CDR2 FQNEAQ (reference sequence). V shed 7 bases and J 11 bases; nucleotides not matched to a gene: 5. The CDR3 protein is CASTPTGQQFF. CDR3 sequence (DNA): TGTGCCAGCACCCCGACAGGGCAGCAGTTCTTC.

This clonotype was detected ten times or more. This chain uses TRBV7-9 with TRBJ1-2, with a possible D match to TRBD1 (5 bases). CDR1 and CDR2 from the germline V gene are SEHNR and FQNEAQ (reference sequence). The CDR3 length is 14 residues. Deletions cut 1 base from V and 6 bases from J, with 12 bases between. The CDR3 DNA follows: TGTGCCAGCAGCTTAGGACCAGGGTTGGATGGCTACACCTTC. This gives the protein CASSLGPGLDGYTF.

The gene calls are TRBV27 and TRBJ2-1, with D possibly matching TRBD2 (5 bases). Germline assignment: CDR1 MNHEY and CDR2 SMNVEV (reference sequence). The CDR3 sequence is 14 residues long. Trimming took off 3 bases at V and 7 bases at J, with 13 bases between the two ends. The CDR3 protein is CASSLSGSWNEQFF. Here the CDR3 DNA reads TGTGCCAGCAGTTTGTCGGGGAGCTGGAATGAGCAGTTCTTC.

In DNA form, the CDR3 reads TGTGCCAGCACCTCCTACAGGTTACTCTATGGCTACACCTTC. Protein: CASTSYRLLYGYTF. The chain has TRBV12-3 or TRBV12-4 and TRBJ1-2; weak D call: TRBD1 (5 bases). V lost 7 bases and J 4 bases, leaving 16 bases between the germline ends. The CDR3 is 14 residues long.

The chain carries TRBV7-9 and TRBJ1-1; D perhaps matches TRBD1 (6 bases). Deletions cut 7 bases from V and 1 base from J, with 22 bases between. Germline V CDR1 and CDR2: SEHNR, FQNEAQ (reference sequence). This CDR3 region has 17 residues. Here the CDR3 DNA reads TGTGCCAGCACCTCCCGGGGGCTGGGCATAAGGAACACTGAAGCTTTCTTT. This translates into CASTSRGLGIRNTEAFF.

This CDR3 is CASSDRGTNTGELFF. In nucleotides, the CDR3 is TGTGCCAGCAGCGACCGGGGCACCAACACCGGGGAGCTGTTTTTT. The chain uses TRBV7-9 and TRBJ2-2; D possibly matches TRBD1 or TRBD2 (5 bases each). This CDR3 has 15 amino acids. Trimming shortened V by 5 bases and J by 2 bases, and 12 bases separated the two germline ends. Germline V lookup: CDR1 SEHNR, CDR2 FQNEAQ (reference sequence).